Detailed here is one T cell receptor (beta chain). Clones were sequenced by immunoSEQ multiplex PCR, and TCRdb holds only the in-frame ones, with some missing. The sample contains about 13,000 clones, approximately 72% of which appear only once. The data were taken from a study of OX40 agonist ivuxolimab in advanced cancers. Overall study: Among those enrolled, mean age was about 63 years (range about 23 to 80) and approximately 80% were male.

The sample consisted of CD4+ or CD8+ T cells sorted from blood, taken in a trial of the OX40 agonist ivuxolimab. The TCR originated in an adult with an advanced solid tumor such as melanoma, head and neck, liver or kidney cancer.

CDR3 nucleotide sequence: TGTGCCAGCAGCGTACATACAGGCACTGCCTATGGCTACACCTTC. Its protein product is CASSVHTGTAYGYTF. The V gene is TRBV6-4, the J gene TRBJ1-2; a possible D gene is TRBD1 (5 bases). Germline V gene sequence: CDR1 MRHNA, CDR2 SNTAGT. The CDR3 is 15 residues long. V shed 6 bases and J shed 4 bases, with 18 bases lying between them.